One sample yielded the 11 T cell receptor beta chains listed below, sequenced in a study of follicular helper T cells after annual influenza vaccination. Sequenced by immunoSEQ multiplex PCR; TCRdb stores in-frame clones only, minus some. This sample yields 6,000 to 7,500 clones, of which about 85% are seen a single time; approximately 0.6% belongs to the top ten. Time point reported: 2015-2016 season, 7 days after influenza vaccination. Specimen: CXCR5- memory CD4+ T cells sorted from blood, collected 7 days after influenza vaccination. The receptors were gathered from an adult who received the influenza vaccine.

The CDR3 protein is CASSVGQGADTQYF. The CDR3 nucleotides are TGTGCCAGCAGCGTAGGACAGGGTGCAGATACGCAGTATTTT. J is TRBJ2-3 and V is TRBV9, with TRBD1 identical over 7 bases. Trimming at V came to 0 bases and at J to 4 bases, leaving 2 bases not matched to a gene. The germline V gene has CDR1 SGDLS and CDR2 YYNGEE. This CDR3 has 14 residues. The full variable domain, in which reference TRBV9 and TRBJ2-3 provide the parts outside the CDR3, is DSGVTQTPKHLITATGQRVTLRCSPRSGDLSVYWYQQSLDQGLQFLIQYYNGEERAKGNILERFSAQQFPDLHSELNLSSLELGDSALYFCASSVGQGADTQYFGPGTRLTVL.

The J gene is TRBJ2-2, the V gene TRBV18, with a possible D match to TRBD1 (6 bases). Between the trimmed V and J ends, which lost 7 bases and 4 bases, there was a span of 13 bases. The CDR3 extends over 14 amino acids. Per germline, CDR1 KGHSH and CDR2 LQKENI. The CDR3: CASLGQMSTGELFF. The CDR3 DNA sequence: TGTGCCAGCTTAGGACAGATGAGCACCGGGGAGCTGTTTTTT.

The V call is TRBV5-6, the J call TRBJ1-6; 10 bases align to TRBD1. This CDR3 spans 14 amino acids. CDR1 SGHDT and CDR2 YYEEEE come from the germline V gene. Trimming took 4 bases from V and 9 from J; bases not matched to a gene: 4. Here the CDR3 DNA reads TGTGCCAGCAGCCGGGACAGGGGTTCTTCACCCCTCCACTTT. Translation gives CASSRDRGSSPLHF.

The CDR3 bases are TGCGCCAGCAGCTCTAGCGGGGGGGACCAAGAGACCCAGTACTTC. This codes for CASSSSGGDQETQYF. This chain joins TRBV5-1 and TRBJ2-5; 12 bases match TRBD2. Germline V gene lookup returns CDR1 SGHRS and CDR2 YFSETQ. The V and J ends lost 3 bases and 0 bases, in that order; junction bases with no gene match: 0. The CDR3 extends over 15 amino acids.

The V gene is TRBV15, the J gene TRBJ1-4, with D tentatively TRBD1 (5 bases). Germline V CDR1 and CDR2: LNHNV, YYDKDF (reference sequence). Trimming removed 0 bases at V and 7 bases at J, with 12 bases between. The CDR3 length is 15 residues. As DNA, the CDR3 is TGTGCCACCAGCAGAGATAAACAGGCGGCTGAAAAACTGTTTTTT. It translates to CATSRDKQAAEKLFF.

The rearrangement joins TRBV21-1 to TRBJ1-5; the table calls TRBD1, which could not be checked here. TRBV21-1 is assigned pseudogene status. This CDR3 contains 17 residues. The CDR3 loop reads CASSKARPGVTNQPQHF. For the CDR3, the DNA is TGTGCCAGCAGCAAAGCTAGGCCAGGGGTAACGAATCAGCCCCAGCATTTT.

V and J are TRBV5-1 and TRBJ1-2; unclear D gene. The ends were cut back, 4 bases at V and 7 bases at J, with 14 bases in the middle. The CDR3 sequence is 13 residues long. CDR1 and CDR2 from the germline V gene are SGHRS and YFSETQ. CDR3 region: CASSVGMSGGYTF. CDR3 nucleotide sequence: TGCGCCAGCAGCGTTGGGATGAGTGGTGGCTACACCTTC.

The rearrangement links TRBV28 to TRBJ1-4; D is uncertain. V gave up 2 bases and J gave up 4 bases, with 8 bases separating them. Germline V CDR1 and CDR2: MDHEN, SYDVKM. This CDR3 region has 14 residues. In DNA, the CDR3 is TGTGCCAGCAGTTTAACAGAACTTAATGAAAAACTGTTTTTT. This gives the protein CASSLTELNEKLFF.

This clone has just one count. CDR3 DNA sequence: TGTGCCAGCAGCAGCCGTATCGGGAGCGTGTCAGATACGCAGTATTTT. Protein product: CASSSRIGSVSDTQYF. V gene TRBV11-2 combines with J gene TRBJ2-3, with D perhaps TRBD2 (6 bases). The CDR3 is made up of 16 amino acids. Deletions cut 5 bases from V and 4 bases from J, with 19 bases between. Germline V gives CDR1 SGHAT, CDR2 FQNNGV.

The chain combines TRBV5-1 with TRBJ2-2; 9 bases match TRBD1. This CDR3 comprises 15 residues. V was pared by 0 bases and J by 6 bases, with 3 bases of the junction left unmatched. Germline V gene lookup returns CDR1 SGHRS and CDR2 YFSETQ. The CDR3 reads CASSLARTGAGELFF. CDR3 DNA: TGCGCCAGCAGCTTGGCCCGGACAGGGGCCGGGGAGCTGTTTTTT. Based on the CDR3 plus reference TRBV5-1 and TRBJ2-2, the full variable domain is KAGVTQTPRYLIKTRGQQVTLSCSPISGHRSVSWYQQTPGQGLQFLFEYFSETQRNKGNFPGRFSGRQFSNSRSEMNVSTLELGDSALYLCASSLARTGAGELFFGEGSRLTVL.

This chain uses TRBV18 with TRBJ2-7, with 8 positions matching TRBD1. This CDR3 contains 16 residues. Germline values: CDR1 KGHSH, CDR2 LQKENI. Trimming took 2 bases from V and 5 from J; bases not matched to a gene: 11. As DNA, the CDR3 is TGTGCCAGCTCACCATACGCCTCCAGGGGGCCCCACGAGCAGTACTTC. Its translation is CASSPYASRGPHEQYF.